The sequence of this T cell receptor beta chain was determined in a study of blood T cells in healthy people across ages. On the study more broadly: In model experiments, template switching was able to capture about one barcoded beta molecule for every two T cells that were present. General study results and limits: Among long-lived donors, naive CD4+ cells were more numerous and diversity higher than in aged donors.

Donor samples were obtained from healthy Caucasian individuals from Russia, aged about 6 to 95. Researchers collected about 10 milliliters of peripheral blood from every single donor. Comments on this clonotype: Its target is unknown.

Using a J-beta primer mix together with a sample-barcoded 5' primer, a second PCR was run for 7 to 11 cycles. TCRdb re-derived calls from the 5' RACE reads in MiXCR, one entry per CDR3 protein. The table lists fewer than 1.5 million distinct CDR3 sequences, approximately 42% of them singletons. The sample was blood. The sequence was obtained from a woman in her late teens or twenties in good health.

CDR3 bases: TGTGCCAGCAGCTTAACTAGCGGGAGCATCACAGATACGCAGTATTTT. Its protein is CASSLTSGSITDTQYF. The chain couples TRBV7-2 to TRBJ2-3; 11 positions match TRBD2. The V gene's germline CDR1 is SGHTA and CDR2 FQGNSA. The trim removed 2 bases at V and 2 bases at J, leaving 3 bases unmatched. The CDR3 covers 16 residues.